This TCR beta chain was recorded in a study of regulatory T cells in long-lasting Graves disease. Germline values: CDR1 SNHLY, CDR2 FYNNEI. Between the trimmed V and J ends, which lost 4 bases and 2 bases, there was a span of 9 bases. The CDR3 spans 13 residues. This clonotype has a count of ten or more. Its antigen remains unknown. Specified time point: newly diagnosed GD, antithyroid drugs for less than 3 months. From PBMCs, RNA was extracted and then used to make the TCR library. General study results and limits: Among persistent patients, a larger number of public clonotypes were shared (about 2,800) than among newly diagnosed patients (about 970).

The TCR beta library used iRepertoire HTBI primers with Arm-PCR amplification of CDR3. TCRdb recomputed calls from the multiplex PCR reads with MiXCR, one row per CDR3 protein. The sample has about 540,000 distinct CDR3 sequences; approximately 13% are singletons. This same sample was also taken into another study, of T cells in Graves' hyperthyroidism and ophthalmopathy. That study reports: The majority of expanded thyroid clonotypes above 0.001 also appeared in blood. Separation of ophthalmopathy from stable hyperthyroidism was achieved by a 13 V-J model.

This clonotype was sampled from a young man with Graves disease. The chain is built from TRBV2 and TRBJ2-7, with D perhaps matching TRBD2 (6 bases). Here the sequenced sample was peripheral blood mononuclear cells (PBMCs), taken at new diagnosis, from a patient treated with antithyroid drugs. The CDR3 here is CASSGEAAYEQYF. Here the CDR3 DNA reads TGTGCCAGCAGTGGGGAGGCCGCCTACGAGCAGTACTTC.